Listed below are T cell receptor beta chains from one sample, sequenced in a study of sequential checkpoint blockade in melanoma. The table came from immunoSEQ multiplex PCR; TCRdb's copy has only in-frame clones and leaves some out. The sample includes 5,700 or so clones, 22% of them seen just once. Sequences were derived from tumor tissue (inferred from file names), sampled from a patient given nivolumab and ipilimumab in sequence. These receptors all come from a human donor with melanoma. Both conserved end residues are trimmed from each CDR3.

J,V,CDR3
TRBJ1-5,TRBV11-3,ASSLSSGGQGQPQH
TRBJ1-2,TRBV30,AWSVHKQGAFYYGYT
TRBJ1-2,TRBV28,ASLDEYSVSPISGYT
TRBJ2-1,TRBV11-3,ASSLVAGARNEQF
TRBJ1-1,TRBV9,ASSVGRRTNTEAF
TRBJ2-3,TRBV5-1,ASSLGNIRTGRSTDTQY
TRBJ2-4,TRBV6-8,ASTLGVAKNIQY
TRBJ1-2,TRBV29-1,SVGATGGGGYT
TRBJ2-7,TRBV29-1,SVVGDLTYEQY
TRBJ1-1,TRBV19,ASMGQGVNTEAF